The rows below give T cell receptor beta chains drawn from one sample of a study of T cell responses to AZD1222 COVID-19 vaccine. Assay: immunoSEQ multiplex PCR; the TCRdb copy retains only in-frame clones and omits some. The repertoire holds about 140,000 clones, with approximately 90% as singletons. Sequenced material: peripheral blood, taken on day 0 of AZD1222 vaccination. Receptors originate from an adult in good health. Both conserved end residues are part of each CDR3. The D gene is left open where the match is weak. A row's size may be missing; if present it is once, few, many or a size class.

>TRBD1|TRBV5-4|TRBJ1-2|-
TGTGCCAGCAGCGTTCCCGGACAGGGGTCTGGCTACACCTTC
CASSVPGQGSGYTF
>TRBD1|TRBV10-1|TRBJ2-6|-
TGCGCCAGCACAACGGGGACAGGGGTCCCTGGGGCCAACGTCCTGACTTTC
CASTTGTGVPGANVLTF
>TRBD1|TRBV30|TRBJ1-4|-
TGTGCCTGGAGTTGGACAGGGGGGAATGAAAAACTGTTTTTT
CAWSWTGGNEKLFF
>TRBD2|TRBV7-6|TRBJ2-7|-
TGTGCCAGCAGCTTAGCGTCACTAGCGGGGAACGAGCAGTACTTC
CASSLASLAGNEQYF
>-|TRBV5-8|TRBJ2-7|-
TGTGCCAGCAGCTTGGCGTACGAGCAGTACTTC
CASSLAYEQYF
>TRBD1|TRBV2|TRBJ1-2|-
TGTGCCAGCAGCGAGACAGGGGAGAACTATGGCTACACCTTC
CASSETGENYGYTF
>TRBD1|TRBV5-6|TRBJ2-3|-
TGTGCCAGCAGGGGACAGGGCCAAGAGTATTTT
CASRGQGQEYF
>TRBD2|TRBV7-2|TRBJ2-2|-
TGTGCCAGCAGCTTATCTAGCGGGAGTGCCGGGGAGCTGTTTTTT
CASSLSSGSAGELFF
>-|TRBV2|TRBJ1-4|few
TGTGCCAGCAATCAACCGGGTGCTGGTAATGAAAAACTGTTTTTT
CASNQPGAGNEKLFF
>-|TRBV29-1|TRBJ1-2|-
TGCAGCGTTGACCGCGGGGCCCGGCGGGGTGGCTACACCTTC
CSVDRGARRGGYTF
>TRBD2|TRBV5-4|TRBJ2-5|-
TGTGCCAGCAGCTTGGCGGGACTAGCGGGAGTCAAAGAGACCCAGTACTTC
CASSLAGLAGVKETQYF
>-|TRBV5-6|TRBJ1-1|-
TGTGCCAGCAGCTTCCGAGCCGTGGTGGCTTTCTTT
CASSFRAVVAFF
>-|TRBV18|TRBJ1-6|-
TGTGCCAGCTCAGATCACAGGGATTCACCCCTCCACTTT
CASSDHRDSPLHF
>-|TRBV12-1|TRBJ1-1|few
TGTGCCAGCAACTCCCCCATGAACACTGAAGCTTTCTTT
CASNSPMNTEAFF
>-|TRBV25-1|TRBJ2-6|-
TGTGCCAGTCAGTCCTCTGGGGCCAACGTCCTGACTTTC
CASQSSGANVLTF
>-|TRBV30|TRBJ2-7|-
TGTGCCTGGACCGGGGGCTTTTCGAGCTCCTACGAGCAGTACTTC
CAWTGGFSSSYEQYF
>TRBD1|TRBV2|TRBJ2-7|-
TGTGCCAGCAGGACAGGGTCCACCTACGAGCAGTACTTC
CASRTGSTYEQYF
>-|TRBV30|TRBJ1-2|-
TGTGCCTGGAGCCCCGTTGGTCGGGGGCCCTCTAACTATGGCTACACCTTC
CAWSPVGRGPSNYGYTF
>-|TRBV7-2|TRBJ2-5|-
TGTGCCAGCAGCTGGCGACAAGAGACCCAGTACTTC
CASSWRQETQYF
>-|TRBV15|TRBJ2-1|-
TGTGCCACCAGCAGAGATCTAGGGAATGAGCAGTTCTTC
CATSRDLGNEQFF
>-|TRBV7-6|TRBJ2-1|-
TGTGCCAGCAGCCAGGACAGCAATGAGCAGTTCTTC
CASSQDSNEQFF
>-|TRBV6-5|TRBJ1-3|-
TGTGCCAGCAGTTACGGGACCACCAGAGGGAACACCATATATTTT
CASSYGTTRGNTIYF
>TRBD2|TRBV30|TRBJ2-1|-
TGTGCCTGGAGTGTATTAGGTGGGGCGGGGGGTTACAATGAGCAGTTCTTC
CAWSVLGGAGGYNEQFF
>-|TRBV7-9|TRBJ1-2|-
TGTGCCAGCAGCTTAACCTACAGGGAAGTGGACTATGGCTACACCTTC
CASSLTYREVDYGYTF
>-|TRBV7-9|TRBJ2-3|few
TGTGCCAGCAGCTTACGACAGACAGATACGCAGTATTTT
CASSLRQTDTQYF
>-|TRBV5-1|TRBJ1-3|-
TGCGCCAGCAGCTTCGGCGCGCCCTCTGGAAACACCATATATTTT
CASSFGAPSGNTIYF